This T cell receptor beta chain was sequenced in a study of shared clonotypes between healthy human individuals (dated by TCRdb to the early 2020s). With respect to the entire study: The cohort included a few men and a couple of women between 18 and 49 years of age. Per donor, three plates each were used for CD4 naive and CD4 memory, two for CD8 naive, and one for CD8 memory. To estimate repertoire size and how much clonotypes are shared between individuals, the study performed deep sequencing of blood TCR repertoires from five healthy adults. To increase sequencing depth and limit assay-specific biases, different laboratories used diverse techniques to prepare libraries and sequence TCR repertoires. Leukapheresis yielded between about 0.85 and 9.5 billion PBMCs per donor. The full study reports these points: Incomplete sequencing was indicated by rarefaction of sorted-subset datasets, despite the large sequencing depth. Because the study included only a small number of donors, the genetic and exposure-history diversity represented was limited. Based on pairwise subsampling, the degree of clonotype sharing among donors was expected to be affected by sequencing depth. Naive subsets generally had larger estimated clonotype richness than memory subsets did. Sampling was restricted to blood, and TCR repertoires in tissue are likely to differ from TCR repertoires in blood. Higher generation probabilities were observed for clonotypes shared by all four sorted-subset donors than for non-shared clonotypes. When a handful of donors were compared, the shared fraction of clonotypes was about 5.5% for naive CD4, roughly 3.4% for naive CD8, more than 2% for memory CD4, and 0.35% to 0.4% for memory CD8.

CD8 naive samples were CD45RO-negative cells positively selected for CCR7, giving a CD45RA+CCR7+ population that excluded TemRA cells. Donors were healthy HIV-negative adults with no recently reported acute infections or vaccinations. All donors were Caucasian adults living in Nashville, Tennessee, USA. Blood was obtained by leukapheresis, after which PBMCs were separated by Ficoll-Histopaque density gradient centrifugation and cryopreserved in liquid nitrogen vapor phase. Analytical flow cytometry was used to check the purity and quantity of each magnetically sorted T cell population. From each sorted fraction, genomic DNA was isolated and quantified by UV absorbance on a Nanodrop 2000c. There are 13 amino acids in the CDR3, from cysteine to phenylalanine inclusive. This entry keeps only the CDR3 DNA: 39 bases, framed from base 1. CDR1 and CDR2 (GTSNPN, SVGIG) derive from the germline V gene (reference sequence). Trimming costs V 0 bases and J 2 bases, and their ends lie 7 bases apart.

Using the deep immunoSEQ assay, TCR CDR3 regions were amplified from genomic DNA by multiplex PCR. For each cell subset, the extracted genomic DNA was distributed evenly across all wells of several immunoSEQ 96-well plates, and each plate served as one replicate. For sorted subsets, each replicate PCR was loaded with around 200 ng genomic DNA, equivalent to roughly 30,000 T cell genomes. The purified libraries were quantified using a Qubit 3.0 fluorometer, sized with a Bioanalyzer 2100, and then quantified again using the KAPA Library Quantification kit. Every immunoSEQ 96-well plate was sequenced on a separate single-read 150-cycle Illumina NextSeq 550 flow cell. In the paper's pipeline: Because the immunoSEQ output held only junctional sequences and lacked quality scores, the filtering could not match the filtering applied to full-length reads. Sequences were annotated with PyIR, a Python wrapper for IgBLAST v1.9, and V/J genes and CDR3 were assigned using IMGT germline references. Reads were removed for weak V/J assignments (E-value above 1e-6), missing CDR3, stop codons, out-of-frame junctions, or ambiguous translated residues. V3J clonotypes were defined as sequences sharing the same inferred V gene, J gene, and CDR3 amino acid sequence. Percentage overlap between repertoires was calculated by dividing the number of shared unique clonotypes by the size of the smaller repertoire. Three approaches were used to assess repertoire richness: RTK rarefaction, the Chao1 estimator, and Recon v2.1 estimates of unobserved clonotypes. OLGA was used to compute generation probabilities for all TCRbeta clonotypes that the gDNA method yielded from a few donors. TCRdb's version of the immuneACCESS table is confined to in-frame rearrangements and falls short of the full clone set. An unresolved V gene accounts for under half of the shortfall where checked; the remainder is of unknown origin. V, J and clone size were drawn from that table, and D and trimming were deduced from the DNA. The sample includes 500,000 to 700,000 clones, with 85% to 95% observed a single time. The top ten clonotypes cover approximately 0.11% of the sample.

A remark on this clone: The antigen it recognizes is unknown. Within one base of it there is no much larger clone, and no base qualities were kept.

The sequence was collected from a woman younger than 45 in good health. Sample: naive CD8+ T cells sorted from blood. This sample's cell subset or site label indicates: CD45RA+CCR7+. Recombination connected TRBV30 to TRBJ1-1; the best D guess is TRBD1, with 5 bases matching. The bases are TGTGCCTGGAGTGTCGGGGCCAACACTGAAGCTTTCTTT. The resulting protein is CAWSVGANTEAFF.